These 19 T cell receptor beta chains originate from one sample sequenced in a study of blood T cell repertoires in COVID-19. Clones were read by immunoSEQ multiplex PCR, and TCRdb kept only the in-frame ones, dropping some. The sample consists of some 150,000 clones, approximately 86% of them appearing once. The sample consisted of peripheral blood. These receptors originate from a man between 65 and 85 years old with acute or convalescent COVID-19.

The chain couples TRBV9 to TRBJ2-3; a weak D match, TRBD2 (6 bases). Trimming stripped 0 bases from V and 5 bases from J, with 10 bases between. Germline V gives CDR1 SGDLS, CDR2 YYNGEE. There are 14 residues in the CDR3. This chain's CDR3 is CASSVVGTGDTQYF. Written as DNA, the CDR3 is TGTGCCAGCAGCGTAGTGGGGACTGGAGATACGCAGTATTTT.

This chain's CDR3 is CASSLERDDYEQYF. Written as DNA, the CDR3 is TGTGCCAGCAGCTTGGAGAGGGATGACTACGAGCAGTACTTC. The chain couples TRBV5-4 to TRBJ2-7, with D maybe TRBD2 (5 bases). Germline-derived CDR1 and CDR2 are SGHNT and YYREEE (reference sequence). The CDR3 is made up of 14 amino acids. V lost 0 bases and J lost 3, with 10 bases in between.

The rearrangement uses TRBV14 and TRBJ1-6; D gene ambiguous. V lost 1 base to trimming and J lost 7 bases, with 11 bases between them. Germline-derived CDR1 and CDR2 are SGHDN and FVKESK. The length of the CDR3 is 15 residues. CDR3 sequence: CASSQARGGNSPLHF. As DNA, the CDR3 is TGTGCCAGCAGCCAAGCGCGGGGTGGGAATTCACCCCTCCACTTT.

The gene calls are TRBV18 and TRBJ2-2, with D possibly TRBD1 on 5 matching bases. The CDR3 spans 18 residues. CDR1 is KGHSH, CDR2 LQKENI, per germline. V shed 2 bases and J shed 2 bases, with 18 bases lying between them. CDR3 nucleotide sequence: TGTGCCAGCTCACCATATCGCGCTCAAAGGGGTAACACCGGGGAGCTGTTTTTT. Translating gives CASSPYRAQRGNTGELFF.

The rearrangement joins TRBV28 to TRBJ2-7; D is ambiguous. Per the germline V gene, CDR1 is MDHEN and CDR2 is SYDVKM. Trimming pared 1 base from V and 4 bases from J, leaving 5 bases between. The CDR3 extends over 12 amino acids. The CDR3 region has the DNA TGTGCCAGCAGTTTATCCGCGTACGAGCAGTACTTC. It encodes CASSLSAYEQYF.

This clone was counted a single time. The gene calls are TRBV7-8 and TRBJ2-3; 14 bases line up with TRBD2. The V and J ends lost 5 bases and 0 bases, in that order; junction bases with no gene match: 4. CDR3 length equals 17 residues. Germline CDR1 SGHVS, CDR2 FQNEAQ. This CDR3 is CASSPGLAGASTDTQYF. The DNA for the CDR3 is TGTGCCAGCAGCCCGGGACTAGCGGGAGCTAGCACAGATACGCAGTATTTT.

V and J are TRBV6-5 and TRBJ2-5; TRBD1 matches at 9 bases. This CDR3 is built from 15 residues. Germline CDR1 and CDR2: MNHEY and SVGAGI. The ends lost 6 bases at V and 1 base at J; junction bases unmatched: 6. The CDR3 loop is CASSRTGAIQETQYF. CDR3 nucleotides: TGTGCCAGCAGCAGGACAGGGGCAATCCAAGAGACCCAGTACTTC.

This chain's CDR3 is CASSEYLPRYEQYF. CDR3 sequence (DNA): TGTGCCAGCAGTGAATACCTCCCCAGGTATGAGCAGTACTTC. This chain joins TRBV25-1 and TRBJ2-7; D is ambiguous. Germline values: CDR1 MGHDK, CDR2 SYGVNS. Trimming took off 0 bases at V and 7 bases at J, with 13 bases between the two ends. This CDR3 is built from 14 residues.

The CDR3 DNA follows: TGTGCCTGGAAAAGGGCGGGAGCCCTTTACGAGCAGTACTTC. It translates to CAWKRAGALYEQYF. The genes are TRBV30 and TRBJ2-7; 7 bases fit TRBD2. There are 14 residues in the CDR3. CDR1 and CDR2 (germline): GTSNPN, SVGIG (reference sequence). V gave up 4 bases and J gave up 4 bases; unmatched junction bases: 10. Full variable domain (outside the CDR3, taken from reference TRBV30 and TRBJ2-7): SQTIHQWPATLVQPVGSPLSLECTVEGTSNPNLYWYRQAAGRGLQLLFYSVGIGQISSEVPQNLSASRPQDRQFILSSKKLLLSDSGFYLCAWKRAGALYEQYFGPGTRLTVT.

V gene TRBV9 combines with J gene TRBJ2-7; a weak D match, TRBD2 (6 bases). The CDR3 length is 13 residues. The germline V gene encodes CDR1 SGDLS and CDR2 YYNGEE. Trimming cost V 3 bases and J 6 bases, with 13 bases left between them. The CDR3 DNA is TGTGCCAGCAGCGCGACCGGGAGCGTCGAGCAGTACTTC. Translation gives CASSATGSVEQYF.

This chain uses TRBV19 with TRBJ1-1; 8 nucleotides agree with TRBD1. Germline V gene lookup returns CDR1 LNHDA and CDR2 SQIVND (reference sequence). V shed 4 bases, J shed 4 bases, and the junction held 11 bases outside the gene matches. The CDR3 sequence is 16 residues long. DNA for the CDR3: TGTGCCAGTAGTACTATAAAAGGACAGGGAGGCACTGAAGCTTTCTTT. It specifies CASSTIKGQGGTEAFF.

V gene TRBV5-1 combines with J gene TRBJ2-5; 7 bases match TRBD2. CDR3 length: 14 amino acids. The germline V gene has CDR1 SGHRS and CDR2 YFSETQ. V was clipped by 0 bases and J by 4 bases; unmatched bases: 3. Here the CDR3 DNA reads TGCGCCAGCAGCTTGGTCCCGGGAGGAGAGACCCAGTACTTC. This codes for CASSLVPGGETQYF.

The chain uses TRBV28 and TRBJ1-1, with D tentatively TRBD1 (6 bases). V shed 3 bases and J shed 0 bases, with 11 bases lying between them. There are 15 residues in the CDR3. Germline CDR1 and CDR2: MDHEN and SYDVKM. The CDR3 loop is CASSFPGDVNTEAFF. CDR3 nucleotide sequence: TGTGCCAGCAGTTTTCCAGGGGACGTGAACACTGAAGCTTTCTTT.

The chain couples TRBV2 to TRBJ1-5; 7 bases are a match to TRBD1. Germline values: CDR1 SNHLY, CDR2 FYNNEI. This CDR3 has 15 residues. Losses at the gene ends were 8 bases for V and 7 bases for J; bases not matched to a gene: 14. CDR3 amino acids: CASGRTGAFGQPQHF. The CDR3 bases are TGTGCCAGCGGTAGAACAGGGGCATTTGGACAGCCCCAGCATTTT.

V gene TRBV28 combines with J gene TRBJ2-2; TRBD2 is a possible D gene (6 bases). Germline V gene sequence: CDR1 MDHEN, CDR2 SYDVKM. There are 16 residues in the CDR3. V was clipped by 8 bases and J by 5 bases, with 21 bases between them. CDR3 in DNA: TGTGCCAGCTGGAGTTCTCGGGGGAGATGGACCGGGGAGCTGTTTTTT. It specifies CASWSSRGRWTGELFF. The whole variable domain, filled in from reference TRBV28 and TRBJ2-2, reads DVKVTQSSRYLVKRTGEKVFLECVQDMDHENMFWYRQDPGLGLRLIYFSYDVKMKEKGDIPEGYSVSREKKERFSLILESASTNQTSMYLCASWSSRGRWTGELFFGEGSRLTVL.

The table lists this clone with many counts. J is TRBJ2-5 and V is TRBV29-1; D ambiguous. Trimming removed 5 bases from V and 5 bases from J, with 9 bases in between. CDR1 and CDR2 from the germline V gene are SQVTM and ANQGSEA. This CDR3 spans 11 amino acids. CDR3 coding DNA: TGCAGCGTTTCCGCTACGGAGACCCAGTACTTC. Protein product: CSVSATETQYF. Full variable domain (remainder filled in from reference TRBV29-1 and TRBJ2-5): SAVISQKPSRDICQRGTSLTIQCQVDSQVTMMFWYRQQPGQSLTLIATANQGSEATYESGFVIDKFPISRPNLTFSTLTVSNMSPEDSSIYLCSVSATETQYFGPGTRLLVL.

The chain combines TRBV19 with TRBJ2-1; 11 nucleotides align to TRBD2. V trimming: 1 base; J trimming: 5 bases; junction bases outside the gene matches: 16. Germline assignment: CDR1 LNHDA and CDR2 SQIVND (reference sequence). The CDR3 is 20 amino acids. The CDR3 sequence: CASSIARQLAGVGPNNEQFF. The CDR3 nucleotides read TGTGCCAGTAGTATAGCACGTCAACTAGCGGGAGTGGGGCCGAACAATGAGCAGTTCTTC.

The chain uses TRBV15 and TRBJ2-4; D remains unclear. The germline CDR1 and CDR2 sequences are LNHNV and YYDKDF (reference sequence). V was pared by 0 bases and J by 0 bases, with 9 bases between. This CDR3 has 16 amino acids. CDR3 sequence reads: CATSRDRGLAKNIQYF. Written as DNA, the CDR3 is TGTGCCACCAGCAGAGATCGAGGCTTAGCCAAAAACATTCAGTACTTC.

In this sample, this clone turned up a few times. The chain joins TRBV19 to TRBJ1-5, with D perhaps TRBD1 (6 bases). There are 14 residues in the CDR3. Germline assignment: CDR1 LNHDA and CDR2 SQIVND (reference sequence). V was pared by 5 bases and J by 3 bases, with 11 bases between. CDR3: CASSPDRPNQPQHF. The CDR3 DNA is TGTGCCAGTAGTCCGGACAGACCCAATCAGCCCCAGCATTTT.